The 16 T cell receptor beta chains given below trace back to one sample, sequenced in a study of shared clonotypes between healthy human individuals. Libraries were prepared by immunoSEQ multiplex PCR; TCRdb keeps only in-frame clonotypes and omits some of them. The table has some 1,100,000 clones, 78% seen once. Sequences were obtained from memory CD4+ T cells from PBMCs. Subset reported: CD45RA-negative fraction. All receptors derive from a man younger than 30 in good health. Some clones in this sample may be carry-over from other donors' samples.

The chain links TRBV15 to TRBJ2-7, with 10 positions matching TRBD2. Germline assignment: CDR1 LNHNV and CDR2 YYDKDF (reference sequence). The trim removed 4 bases at V and 2 bases at J, leaving 8 bases unmatched. The CDR3 has 16 residues. Here the CDR3 reads CATSMSRTSGTYEQYF. The CDR3, as DNA: TGTGCCACCAGCATGTCAAGGACTAGCGGAACCTACGAGCAGTACTTC.

The chain carries TRBV2 and TRBJ1-5, with D uncertain. The CDR3 consists of 12 residues. Trimming removed 3 bases from V and 11 bases from J, with 11 bases in between. CDR1 SNHLY and CDR2 FYNNEI come from the germline V gene. The CDR3 sequence: CASSDLSLAQHF. Here the CDR3 DNA reads TGTGCCAGCAGTGACCTATCTCTAGCCCAGCATTTT.

V gene TRBV28 combines with J gene TRBJ2-1, with TRBD2 identical over 9 bases. This CDR3 has 14 residues. The trim removed 7 bases at V and 4 bases at J, leaving 5 bases unmatched. CDR1 and CDR2 (germline): MDHEN, SYDVKM. The CDR3 DNA follows: TGTGCCAGCATTAGCGGGAGTAGGTACAATGAGCAGTTCTTC. Protein sequence: CASISGSRYNEQFF.

The rearrangement joins TRBV19 to TRBJ2-2; D is unresolved. The V end was cut by 9 bases, the J end by 2 bases, with 16 bases between. Germline V CDR1 and CDR2: LNHDA, SQIVND (reference sequence). The CDR3 sequence is 15 residues long. CDR3 in amino acids: CASRPGSPNTGELFF. The CDR3, as DNA: TGTGCCAGCCGACCGGGCTCTCCAAACACCGGGGAGCTGTTTTTT.

The V and J genes are TRBV5-1 and TRBJ2-1; TRBD2 matches 9 bases. J lost 7 bases, V lost 5 bases, and 10 bases had no gene match. Germline V CDR1 and CDR2: SGHRS, YFSETQ. The CDR3 consists of 15 residues. Here the CDR3 reads CASSLSSGRWNEQFF. The CDR3 DNA follows: TGCGCCAGCAGTTTATCCAGCGGGAGGTGGAATGAGCAGTTCTTC.

The chain employs TRBV28 and TRBJ2-3; D not resolved. Trimming shortened V by 1 base and J by 0 bases, and 8 bases separated the two germline ends. Per germline, CDR1 MDHEN and CDR2 SYDVKM. The CDR3 contains 15 residues. CDR3 DNA: TGTGCCAGCAGTTTATACGGTTCTAGCACAGATACGCAGTATTTT. Protein product: CASSLYGSSTDTQYF.

This chain links TRBV7-7 with TRBJ2-7, with D unresolved. Germline CDR1 is SSHAT and CDR2 is FNYEAQ (reference sequence). V was shortened by 1 base and J by 2 bases, with 12 bases between the two germline ends. The CDR3 sequence is 15 residues long. CDR3 in amino acids: CASSLEMGLAYEQYF. The CDR3 coding sequence is TGTGCCAGCAGCTTAGAAATGGGCCTGGCCTACGAGCAGTACTTC.

V is TRBV7-9 and J is TRBJ1-1, with TRBD1 matching over 7 bases. With V trimmed by 6 bases and J by 3 bases, 19 bases remained unmatched. Germline CDR1 SEHNR, CDR2 FQNEAQ (reference sequence). This CDR3 has 18 residues. In nucleotides, the CDR3 is TGTGCCAGCAGATCGAACAGGGGTTTCAGTTTCAGGGACACTGAAGCTTTCTTT. It encodes CASRSNRGFSFRDTEAFF.

The J gene is TRBJ2-5, the V gene TRBV2; the match to TRBD2 covers 12 bases. Germline V CDR1 and CDR2: SNHLY, FYNNEI. V dropped 1 base and J dropped 2; count of bases not matched to a gene: 2. The CDR3 covers 16 residues. The CDR3 region is CASSEELAGGQETQYF. Written as DNA, the CDR3 is TGTGCCAGCAGTGAAGAGCTAGCGGGAGGGCAAGAGACCCAGTACTTC.

The chain is built from TRBV7-2 and TRBJ2-7, with a weak D call TRBD2 (7 bases). Germline V gene data show CDR1 as SGHTA and CDR2 as FQGNSA. The V gene lost 5 bases and the J gene lost 2 bases, with 19 bases spanning the gap. This CDR3 comprises 16 residues. CDR3 DNA: TGTGCCAGCAGCCCCGCCGCGGGGGCGCAAGCCTACGAGCAGTACTTC. Translating gives CASSPAAGAQAYEQYF.

This clone was detected a few times. The chain is built from TRBV7-9 and TRBJ1-3; D not certain. Trimming took 6 bases from V and 2 from J, leaving 8 bases between them. This CDR3 has 13 amino acids. Germline CDR1 and CDR2: SEHNR and FQNEAQ (reference sequence). This CDR3 reads CASRQDTGNTIYF. In nucleotides, the CDR3 is TGTGCCAGCAGGCAGGATACTGGAAACACCATATATTTT.

The chain couples TRBV29-1 to TRBJ2-1; TRBD2 matches 12 bases. The CDR3 is made up of 15 amino acids. Germline CDR1 SQVTM, CDR2 ANQGSEA. Losses at the gene ends were 0 bases for V and 3 bases for J; bases not matched to a gene: 0. The CDR3 region is CSVEELAGGYNEQFF. The CDR3, as DNA: TGCAGCGTTGAAGAACTAGCGGGAGGCTACAATGAGCAGTTCTTC.

V is TRBV30 and J is TRBJ2-1, with TRBD2 identical over 8 bases. Germline V CDR1 and CDR2: GTSNPN, SVGIG (reference sequence). After removal of 0 bases from V and 8 bases from J, the junction contained 12 bases not matched to a gene. CDR3 size: 16 residues. DNA for the CDR3: TGTGCCTGGAGTGTAGGTTGGACTAGCAAATCGGATGAGCAGTTCTTC. Translation: CAWSVGWTSKSDEQFF.

Only one count was recorded for this clone. Other DNA sequences of this sample code for an identical CDR3. This rearrangement joins TRBV18 to TRBJ1-1, with 7 bases identical to TRBD1. Trimming at V came to 2 bases and at J to 2 bases, leaving 2 bases not matched to a gene. From germline, CDR1 is KGHSH and CDR2 LQKENI. The CDR3 runs to 14 residues. The CDR3 DNA reads as TGTGCCAGCTCACCAGGACAGGTCAACACTGAAGCTTTCTTT. Translating it yields CASSPGQVNTEAFF.

V and J are TRBV7-2 and TRBJ1-5; TRBD1 matches 12 bases. CDR1 is SGHTA and CDR2 is FQGNSA in the germline V gene. CDR3 length: 17 residues. Unmatched junction bases numbered 9, after V lost 2 bases and J lost 7 bases. In DNA form, the CDR3 reads TGTGCCAGCAGCTTAAGTGCGGGACAGGGGGCTCGGCAGCCCCAGCATTTT. The encoded protein is CASSLSAGQGARQPQHF.

This clone was detected only a few times. The chain combines TRBV28 with TRBJ1-4, with 9 bases that match TRBD1. V lost 6 bases to trimming and J lost 15 bases; unmatched junction nucleotides: 5. There are 11 residues in the CDR3. Germline V CDR1 and CDR2: MDHEN, SYDVKM. This chain's CDR3 is CASRADRGVFF. The CDR3 DNA reads as TGTGCCAGCAGGGCCGACAGGGGGGTGTTTTTT.